This TCR beta chain was sequenced during a study of blood T cell repertoires in COVID-19. Study at large: The origin of the acute and convalescent COVID-19 samples was the United States, Italy and Spain.

TCRdb keeps only in-frame clones here, not all; method: immunoSEQ multiplex PCR. The sample carries approximately 190,000 clones, roughly 84% recorded once. This CDR3 is 12 amino acids long. Germline CDR1 reads SQVTM; CDR2 reads ANQGSEA. Unmatched junction bases numbered 5, after V lost 8 bases and J lost 4 bases. The rearrangement joins TRBV29-1 to TRBJ2-5; 9 bases match TRBD1. This sequence was found in a human donor in a cohort sampled during active COVID-19. Sequenced input: peripheral blood. The CDR3, as DNA: TGCAGCTCCGGGACAGGGCTAGAGACCCAGTACTTC. This codes for CSSGTGLETQYF.